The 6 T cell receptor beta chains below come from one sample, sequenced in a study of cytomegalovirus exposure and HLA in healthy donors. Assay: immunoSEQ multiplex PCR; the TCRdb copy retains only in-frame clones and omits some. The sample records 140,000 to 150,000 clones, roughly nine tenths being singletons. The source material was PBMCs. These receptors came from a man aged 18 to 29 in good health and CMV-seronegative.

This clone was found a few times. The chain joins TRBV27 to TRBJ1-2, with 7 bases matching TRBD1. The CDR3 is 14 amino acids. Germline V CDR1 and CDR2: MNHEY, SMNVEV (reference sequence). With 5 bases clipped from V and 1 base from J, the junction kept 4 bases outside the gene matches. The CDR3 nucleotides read TGTGCCAGCAGTCTATACAGGGGTAACTATGGCTACACCTTC. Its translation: CASSLYRGNYGYTF.

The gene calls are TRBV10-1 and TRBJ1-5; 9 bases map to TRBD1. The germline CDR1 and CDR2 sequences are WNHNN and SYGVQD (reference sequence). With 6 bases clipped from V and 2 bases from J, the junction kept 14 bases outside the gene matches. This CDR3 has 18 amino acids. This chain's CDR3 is CASRPRDRVIFGNQPQHF. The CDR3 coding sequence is TGCGCCAGCAGACCCCGGGACAGGGTGATTTTCGGCAATCAGCCCCAGCATTTT.

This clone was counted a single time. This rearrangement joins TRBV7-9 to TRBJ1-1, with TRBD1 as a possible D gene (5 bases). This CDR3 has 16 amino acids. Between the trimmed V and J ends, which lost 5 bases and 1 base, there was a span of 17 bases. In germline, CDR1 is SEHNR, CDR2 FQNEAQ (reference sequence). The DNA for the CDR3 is TGTGCCAGCAGCCCGGGGGAGGCCGCACGGAACACTGAAGCTTTCTTT. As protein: CASSPGEAARNTEAFF.

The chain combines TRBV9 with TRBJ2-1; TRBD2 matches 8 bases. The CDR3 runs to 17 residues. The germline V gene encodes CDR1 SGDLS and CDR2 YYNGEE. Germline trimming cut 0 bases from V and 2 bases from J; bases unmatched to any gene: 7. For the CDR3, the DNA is TGTGCCAGCAGCGTAGATCCTAGCGGGTCAGCCTACAATGAGCAGTTCTTC. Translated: CASSVDPSGSAYNEQFF.

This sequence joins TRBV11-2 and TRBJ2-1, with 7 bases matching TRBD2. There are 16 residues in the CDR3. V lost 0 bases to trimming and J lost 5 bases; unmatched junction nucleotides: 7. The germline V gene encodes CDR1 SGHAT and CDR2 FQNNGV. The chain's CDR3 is CASSLESGVSHNEQFF. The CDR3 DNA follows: TGTGCCAGCAGCTTAGAGAGCGGGGTGAGTCACAATGAGCAGTTCTTC.

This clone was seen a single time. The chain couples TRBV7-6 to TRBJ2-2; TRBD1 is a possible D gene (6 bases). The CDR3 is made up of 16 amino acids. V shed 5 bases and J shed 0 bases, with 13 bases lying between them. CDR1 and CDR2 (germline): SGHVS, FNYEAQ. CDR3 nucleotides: TGTGCCAGCAGCACCCTAAGGGGGACGAACACCGGGGAGCTGTTTTTT. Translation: CASSTLRGTNTGELFF.